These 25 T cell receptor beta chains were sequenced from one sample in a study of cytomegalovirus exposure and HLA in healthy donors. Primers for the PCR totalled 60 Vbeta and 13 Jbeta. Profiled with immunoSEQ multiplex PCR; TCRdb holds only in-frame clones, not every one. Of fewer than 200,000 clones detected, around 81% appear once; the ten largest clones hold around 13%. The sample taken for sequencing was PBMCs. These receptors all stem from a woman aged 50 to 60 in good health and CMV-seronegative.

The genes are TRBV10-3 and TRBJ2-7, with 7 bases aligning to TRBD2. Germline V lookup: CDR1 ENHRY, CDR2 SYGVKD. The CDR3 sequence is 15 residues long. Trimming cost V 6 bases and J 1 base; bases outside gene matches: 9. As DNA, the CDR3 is TGTGCCATCAGGCCGCTGGTGGGAGGGTCCTACGAGCAGTACTTC. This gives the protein CAIRPLVGGSYEQYF.

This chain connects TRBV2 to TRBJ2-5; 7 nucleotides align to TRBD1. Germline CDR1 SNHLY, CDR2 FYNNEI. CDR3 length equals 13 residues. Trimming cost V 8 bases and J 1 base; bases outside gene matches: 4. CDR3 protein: CASGTETQETQYF. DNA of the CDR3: TGTGCCAGCGGGACAGAGACCCAAGAGACCCAGTACTTC.

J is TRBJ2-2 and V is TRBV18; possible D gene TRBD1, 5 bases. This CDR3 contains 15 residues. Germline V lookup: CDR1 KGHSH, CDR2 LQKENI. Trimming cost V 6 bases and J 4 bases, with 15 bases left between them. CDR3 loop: CASSIITGPTGELFF. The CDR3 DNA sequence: TGTGCCAGCTCCATAATAACAGGACCCACCGGGGAGCTGTTTTTT.

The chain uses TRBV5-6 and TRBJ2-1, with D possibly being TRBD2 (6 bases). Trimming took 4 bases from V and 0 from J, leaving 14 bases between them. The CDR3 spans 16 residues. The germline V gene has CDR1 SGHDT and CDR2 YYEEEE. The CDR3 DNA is TGTGCCAGCAGCAACCGGGACTGGAGCTCCTACAATGAGCAGTTCTTC. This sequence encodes CASSNRDWSSYNEQFF.

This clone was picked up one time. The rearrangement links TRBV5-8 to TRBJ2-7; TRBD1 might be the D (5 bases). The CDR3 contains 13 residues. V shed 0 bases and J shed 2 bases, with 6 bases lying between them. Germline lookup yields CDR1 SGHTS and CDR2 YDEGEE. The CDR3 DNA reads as TGTGCCAGCAGCTTGGGGGGCCCCTACGAGCAGTACTTC. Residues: CASSLGGPYEQYF.

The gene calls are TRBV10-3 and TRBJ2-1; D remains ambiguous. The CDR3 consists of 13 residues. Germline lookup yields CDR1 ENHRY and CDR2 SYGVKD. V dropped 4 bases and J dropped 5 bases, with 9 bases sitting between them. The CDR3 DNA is TGTGCCATCAGTGTTCAAGCCAACAATGAGCAGTTCTTC. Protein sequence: CAISVQANNEQFF.

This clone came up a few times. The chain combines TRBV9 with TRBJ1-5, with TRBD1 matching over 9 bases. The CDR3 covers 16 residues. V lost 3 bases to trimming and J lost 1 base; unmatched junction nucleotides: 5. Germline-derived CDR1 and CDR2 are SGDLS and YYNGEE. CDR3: CASSAGTGFSNQPQHF. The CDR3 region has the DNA TGTGCCAGCAGCGCCGGGACAGGGTTCAGCAATCAGCCCCAGCATTTT.

Here the CDR3 reads CASSRSGRTDEQYF. CDR3 bases: TGTGCCAGCAGCCGGTCCGGGAGGACCGACGAGCAGTACTTC. This chain links TRBV5-5 with TRBJ2-7; 7 bases match TRBD2. This CDR3 is built from 14 residues. After removal of 4 bases from V and 5 bases from J, the junction contained 9 bases not matched to a gene. CDR1 is SGHKS and CDR2 is YYEKEE in the germline V gene (reference sequence).

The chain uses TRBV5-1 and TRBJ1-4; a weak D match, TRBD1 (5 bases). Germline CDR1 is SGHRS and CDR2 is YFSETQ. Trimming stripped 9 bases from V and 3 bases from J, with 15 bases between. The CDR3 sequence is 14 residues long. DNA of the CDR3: TGCGCCACCCGAGTGGGGCTTGCTAATGAAAAACTGTTTTTT. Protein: CATRVGLANEKLFF. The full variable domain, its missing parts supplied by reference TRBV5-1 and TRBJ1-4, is KAGVTQTPRYLIKTRGQQVTLSCSPISGHRSVSWYQQTPGQGLQFLFEYFSETQRNKGNFPGRFSGRQFSNSRSEMNVSTLELGDSALYLCATRVGLANEKLFFGSGTQLSVL.

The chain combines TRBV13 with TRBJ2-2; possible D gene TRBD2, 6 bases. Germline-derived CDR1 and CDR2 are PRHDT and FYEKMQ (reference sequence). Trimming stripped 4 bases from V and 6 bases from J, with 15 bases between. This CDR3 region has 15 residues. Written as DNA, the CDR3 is TGTGCCAGCAGCTCACGACTAGAGGGCTCCGGGGAGCTGTTTTTT. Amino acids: CASSSRLEGSGELFF. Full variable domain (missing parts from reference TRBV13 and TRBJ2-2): AAGVIQSPRHLIKEKRETATLKCYPIPRHDTVYWYQQGPGQDPQFLISFYEKMQSDKGSIPDRFSAQQFSDYHSELNMSSLELGDSALYFCASSSRLEGSGELFFGEGSRLTVL.

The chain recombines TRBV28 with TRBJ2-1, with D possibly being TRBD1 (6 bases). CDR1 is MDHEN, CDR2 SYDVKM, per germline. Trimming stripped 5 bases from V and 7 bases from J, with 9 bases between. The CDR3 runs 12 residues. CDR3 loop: CASSPGQNEQFF. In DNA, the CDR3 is TGTGCCAGCAGTCCCGGACAGAATGAGCAGTTCTTC. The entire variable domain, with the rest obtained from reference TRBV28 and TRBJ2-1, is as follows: DVKVTQSSRYLVKRTGEKVFLECVQDMDHENMFWYRQDPGLGLRLIYFSYDVKMKEKGDIPEGYSVSREKKERFSLILESASTNQTSMYLCASSPGQNEQFFGPGTRLTVL.

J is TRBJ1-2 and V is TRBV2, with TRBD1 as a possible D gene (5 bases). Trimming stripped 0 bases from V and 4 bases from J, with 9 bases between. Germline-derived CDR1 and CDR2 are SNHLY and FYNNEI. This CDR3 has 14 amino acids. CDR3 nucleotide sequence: TGTGCCAGCAGTGAAGCAAGACAGAGCTATGGCTACACCTTC. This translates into CASSEARQSYGYTF.

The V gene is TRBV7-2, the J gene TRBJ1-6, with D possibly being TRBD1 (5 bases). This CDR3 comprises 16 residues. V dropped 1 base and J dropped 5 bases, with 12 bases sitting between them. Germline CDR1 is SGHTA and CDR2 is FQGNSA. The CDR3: CASSLEGQPNNSPLHF. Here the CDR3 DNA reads TGTGCCAGCAGCTTAGAGGGGCAGCCCAATAATTCACCCCTCCACTTT.

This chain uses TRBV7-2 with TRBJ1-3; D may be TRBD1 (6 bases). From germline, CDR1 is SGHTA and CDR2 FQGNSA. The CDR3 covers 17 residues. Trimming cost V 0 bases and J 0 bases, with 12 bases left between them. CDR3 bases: TGTGCCAGCAGCTTAGCCGGGTTACAGGGCTCTGGAAACACCATATATTTT. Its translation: CASSLAGLQGSGNTIYF.

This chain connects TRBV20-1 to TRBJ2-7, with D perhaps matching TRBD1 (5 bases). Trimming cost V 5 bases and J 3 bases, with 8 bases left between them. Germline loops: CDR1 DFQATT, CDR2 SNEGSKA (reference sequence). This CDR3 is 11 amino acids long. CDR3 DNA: TGCAGTGCTTTTGACAGCTACGAGCAGTACTTC. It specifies CSAFDSYEQYF.

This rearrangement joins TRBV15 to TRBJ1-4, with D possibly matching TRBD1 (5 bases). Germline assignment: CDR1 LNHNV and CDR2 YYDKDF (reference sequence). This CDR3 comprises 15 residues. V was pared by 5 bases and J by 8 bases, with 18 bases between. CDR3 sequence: CATSPLGREGEKLFF. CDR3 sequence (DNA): TGTGCCACCAGCCCGCTCGGCAGGGAAGGCGAAAAACTGTTTTTT.

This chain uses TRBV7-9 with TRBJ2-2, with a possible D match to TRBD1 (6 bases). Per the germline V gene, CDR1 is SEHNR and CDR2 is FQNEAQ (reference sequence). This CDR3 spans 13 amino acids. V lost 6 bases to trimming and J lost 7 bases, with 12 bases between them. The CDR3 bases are TGTGCCAGCAGTCCCAGCAGGGGCGGGGAGCTGTTTTTT. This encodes CASSPSRGGELFF.

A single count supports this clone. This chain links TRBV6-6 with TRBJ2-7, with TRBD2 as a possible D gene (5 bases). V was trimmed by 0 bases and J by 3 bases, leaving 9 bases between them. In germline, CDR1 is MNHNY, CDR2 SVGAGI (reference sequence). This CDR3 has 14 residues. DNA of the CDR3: TGTGCCAGCAGTTACTCTCCGGGGAACTACGAGCAGTACTTC. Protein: CASSYSPGNYEQYF.

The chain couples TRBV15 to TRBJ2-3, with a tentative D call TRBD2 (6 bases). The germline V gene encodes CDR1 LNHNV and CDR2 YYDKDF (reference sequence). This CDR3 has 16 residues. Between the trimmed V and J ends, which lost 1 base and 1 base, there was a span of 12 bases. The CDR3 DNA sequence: TGTGCCACCAGCAGAGGACCGTGGGGGGGCACAGATACGCAGTATTTT. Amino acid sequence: CATSRGPWGGTDTQYF.

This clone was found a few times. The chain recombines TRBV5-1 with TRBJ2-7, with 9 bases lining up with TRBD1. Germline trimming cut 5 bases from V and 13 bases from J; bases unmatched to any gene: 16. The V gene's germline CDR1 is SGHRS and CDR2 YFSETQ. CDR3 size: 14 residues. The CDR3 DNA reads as TGCGCCAGCAGGCCCGGGACAGGGAGTCCCCTGCTCTACTTC. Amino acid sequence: CASRPGTGSPLLYF.

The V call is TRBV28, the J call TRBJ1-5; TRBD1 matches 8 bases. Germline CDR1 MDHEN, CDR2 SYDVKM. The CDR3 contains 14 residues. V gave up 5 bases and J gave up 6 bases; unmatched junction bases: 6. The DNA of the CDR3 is TGTGCCAGCAGTCCCCGGACAGGGCTTCAGCCCCAGCATTTT. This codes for CASSPRTGLQPQHF.

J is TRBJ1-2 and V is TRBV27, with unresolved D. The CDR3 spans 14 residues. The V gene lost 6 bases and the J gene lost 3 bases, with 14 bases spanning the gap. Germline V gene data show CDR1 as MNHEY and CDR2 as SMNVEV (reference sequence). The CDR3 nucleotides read TGTGCCAGCAGCTCTACCGGGAGCTACTATGGCTACACCTTC. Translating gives CASSSTGSYYGYTF.

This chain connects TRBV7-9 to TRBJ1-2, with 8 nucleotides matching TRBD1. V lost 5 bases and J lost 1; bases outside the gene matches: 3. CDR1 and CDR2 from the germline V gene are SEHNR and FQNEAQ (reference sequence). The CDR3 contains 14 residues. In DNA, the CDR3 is TGTGCCAGCAGCCAGGACAGGGTTAACTATGGCTACACCTTC. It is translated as CASSQDRVNYGYTF.

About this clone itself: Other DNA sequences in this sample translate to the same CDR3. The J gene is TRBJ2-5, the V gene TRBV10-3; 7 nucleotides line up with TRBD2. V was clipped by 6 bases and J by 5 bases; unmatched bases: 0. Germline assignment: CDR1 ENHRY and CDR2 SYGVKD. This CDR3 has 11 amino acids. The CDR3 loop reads CAISGGETQYF. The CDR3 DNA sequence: TGTGCCATCAGCGGGGGGGAGACCCAGTACTTC.

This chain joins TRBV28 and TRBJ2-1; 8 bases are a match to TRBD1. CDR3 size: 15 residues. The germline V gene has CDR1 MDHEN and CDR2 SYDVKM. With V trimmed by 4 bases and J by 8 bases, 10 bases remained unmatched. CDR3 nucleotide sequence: TGTGCCAGCAGTTCCTCCGGGACAGGCTTCGATGAGCAGTTCTTC. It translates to CASSSSGTGFDEQFF.